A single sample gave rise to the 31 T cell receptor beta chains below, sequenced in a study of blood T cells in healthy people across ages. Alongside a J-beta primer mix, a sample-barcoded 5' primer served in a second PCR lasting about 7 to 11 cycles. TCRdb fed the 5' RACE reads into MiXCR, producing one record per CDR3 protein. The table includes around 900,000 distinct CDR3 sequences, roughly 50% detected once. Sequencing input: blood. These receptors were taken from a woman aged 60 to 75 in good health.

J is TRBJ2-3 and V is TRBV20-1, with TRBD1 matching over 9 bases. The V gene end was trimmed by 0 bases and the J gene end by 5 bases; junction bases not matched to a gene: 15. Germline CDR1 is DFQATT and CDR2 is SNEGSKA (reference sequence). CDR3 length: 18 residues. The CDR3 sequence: CSARDPPGRTGAGDTQYF. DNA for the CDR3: TGCAGTGCTAGAGATCCACCTGGGAGGACAGGGGCTGGAGATACGCAGTATTTT.

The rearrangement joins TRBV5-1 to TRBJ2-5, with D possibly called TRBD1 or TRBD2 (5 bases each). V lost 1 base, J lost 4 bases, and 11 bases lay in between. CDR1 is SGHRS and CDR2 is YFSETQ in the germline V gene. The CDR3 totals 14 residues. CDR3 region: CASSLSGPGETQYF. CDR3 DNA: TGCGCCAGCAGCTTGTCGGGGCCCGGAGAGACCCAGTACTTC. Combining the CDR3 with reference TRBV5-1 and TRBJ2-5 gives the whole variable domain KAGVTQTPRYLIKTRGQQVTLSCSPISGHRSVSWYQQTPGQGLQFLFEYFSETQRNKGNFPGRFSGRQFSNSRSEMNVSTLELGDSALYLCASSLSGPGETQYFGPGTRLLVL.

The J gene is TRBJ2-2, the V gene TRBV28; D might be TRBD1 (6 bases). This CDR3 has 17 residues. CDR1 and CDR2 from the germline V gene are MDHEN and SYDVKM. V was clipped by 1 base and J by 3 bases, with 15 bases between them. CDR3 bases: TGTGCCAGCAGTTTATTGGGGACAAGTTTTTACACCGGGGAGCTGTTTTTT. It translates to CASSLLGTSFYTGELFF.

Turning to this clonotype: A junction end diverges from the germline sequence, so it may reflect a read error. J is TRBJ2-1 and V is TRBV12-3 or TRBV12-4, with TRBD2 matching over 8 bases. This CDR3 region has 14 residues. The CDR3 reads CASSVAGRYNEQFF. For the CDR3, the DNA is TGTGCCAGCAGTGTAGCGGGACGATACAATGAGCAGTTCTTC.

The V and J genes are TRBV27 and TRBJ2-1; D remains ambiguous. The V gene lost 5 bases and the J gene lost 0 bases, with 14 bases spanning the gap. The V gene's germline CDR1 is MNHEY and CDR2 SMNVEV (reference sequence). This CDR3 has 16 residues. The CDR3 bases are TGTGCCAGCAGTCTAGGAACGCGAAGCTCCTACAATGAGCAGTTCTTC. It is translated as CASSLGTRSSYNEQFF.

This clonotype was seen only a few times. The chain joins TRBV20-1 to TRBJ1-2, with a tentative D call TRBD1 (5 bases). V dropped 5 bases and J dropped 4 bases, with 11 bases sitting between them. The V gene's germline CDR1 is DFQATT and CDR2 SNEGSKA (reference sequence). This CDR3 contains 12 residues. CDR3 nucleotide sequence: TGCAGTGCTGGTGGGACTCTCTATGGCTACACCTTC. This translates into CSAGGTLYGYTF.

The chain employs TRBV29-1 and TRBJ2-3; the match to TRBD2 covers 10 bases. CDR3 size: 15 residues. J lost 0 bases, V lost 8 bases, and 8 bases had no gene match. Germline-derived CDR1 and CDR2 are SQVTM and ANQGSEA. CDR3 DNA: TGCAGCCTGAGGACTAGCGGTTATAGCACAGATACGCAGTATTTT. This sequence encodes CSLRTSGYSTDTQYF.

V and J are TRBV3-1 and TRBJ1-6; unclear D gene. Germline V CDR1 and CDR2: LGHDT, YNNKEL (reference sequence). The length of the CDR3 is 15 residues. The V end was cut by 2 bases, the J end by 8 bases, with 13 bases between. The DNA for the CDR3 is TGTGCCAGCAGCCAACCCGGCCCCGGGGATTCACCCCTCCACTTT. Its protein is CASSQPGPGDSPLHF. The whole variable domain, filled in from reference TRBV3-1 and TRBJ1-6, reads DTAVSQTPKYLVTQMGNDKSIKCEQNLGHDTMYWYKQDSKKFLKIMFSYNNKELIINETVPNRFSPKSPDKAHLNLHINSLELGDSAVYFCASSQPGPGDSPLHFGNGTRLTVT.

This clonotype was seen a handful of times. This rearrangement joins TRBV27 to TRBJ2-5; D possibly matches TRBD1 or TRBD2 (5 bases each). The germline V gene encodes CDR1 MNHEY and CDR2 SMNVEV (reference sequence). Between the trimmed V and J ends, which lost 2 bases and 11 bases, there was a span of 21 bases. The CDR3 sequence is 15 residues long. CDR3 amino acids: CASSLGTFLNNEQYF. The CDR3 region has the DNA TGTGCCAGCAGTTTAGGGACCTTTCTTAACAATGAGCAGTACTTC.

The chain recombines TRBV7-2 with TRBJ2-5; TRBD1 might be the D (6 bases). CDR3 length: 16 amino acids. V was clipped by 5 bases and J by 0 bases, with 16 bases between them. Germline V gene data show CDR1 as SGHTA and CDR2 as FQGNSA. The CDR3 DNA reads TGTGCCAGCAGCAAATCCTCCACAGGGTACCAAGAGACCCAGTACTTC. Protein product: CASSKSSTGYQETQYF.

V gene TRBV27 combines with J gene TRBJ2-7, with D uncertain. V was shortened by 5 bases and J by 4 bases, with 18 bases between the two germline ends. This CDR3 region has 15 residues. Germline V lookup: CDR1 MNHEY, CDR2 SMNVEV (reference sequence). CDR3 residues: CASSRRLIHAYEQYF. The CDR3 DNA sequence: TGTGCCAGCAGTAGAAGGCTTATACACGCTTACGAGCAGTACTTC.

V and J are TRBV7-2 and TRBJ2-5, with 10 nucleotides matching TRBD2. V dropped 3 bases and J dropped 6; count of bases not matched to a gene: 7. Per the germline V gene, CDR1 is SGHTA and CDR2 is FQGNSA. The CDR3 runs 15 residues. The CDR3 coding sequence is TGTGCCAGCAGCTTCCAGCGGGAGGGCCGAAAGACCCAGTACTTC. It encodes CASSFQREGRKTQYF.

CDR3 residues: CASSRGQGGSEAFF. CDR3 coding DNA: TGTGCCAGCAGCCGTGGACAGGGAGGATCTGAAGCTTTCTTT. This rearrangement joins TRBV16 to TRBJ1-1; 8 bases match TRBD1. The CDR3 runs to 14 residues. V shed 4 bases and J 6 bases; nucleotides not matched to a gene: 7. The V gene's germline CDR1 is KGHSY and CDR2 FQNENV. Full variable domain (outside the CDR3, taken from reference TRBV16 and TRBJ1-1): GEEVAQTPKHLVRGEGQKAKLYCAPIKGHSYVFWYQQVLKNEFKFLISFQNENVFDETGMPKERFSAKCLPNSPCSLEIQATKLEDSAVYFCASSRGQGGSEAFFGQGTRLTVV.

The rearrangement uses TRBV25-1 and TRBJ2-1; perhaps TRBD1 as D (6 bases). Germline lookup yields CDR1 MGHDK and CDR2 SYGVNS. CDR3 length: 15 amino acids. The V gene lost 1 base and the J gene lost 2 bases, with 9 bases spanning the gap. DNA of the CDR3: TGTGCCAGCAGTGAATTCAGGGGCGCCTACAATGAGCAGTTCTTC. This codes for CASSEFRGAYNEQFF.

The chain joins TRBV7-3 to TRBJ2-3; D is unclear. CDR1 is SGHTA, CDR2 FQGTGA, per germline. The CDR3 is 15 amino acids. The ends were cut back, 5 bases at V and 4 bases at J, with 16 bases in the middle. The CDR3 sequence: CASSLLGSQPDTQYF. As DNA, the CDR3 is TGTGCCAGCAGCCTCCTCGGGTCTCAGCCAGATACGCAGTATTTT.

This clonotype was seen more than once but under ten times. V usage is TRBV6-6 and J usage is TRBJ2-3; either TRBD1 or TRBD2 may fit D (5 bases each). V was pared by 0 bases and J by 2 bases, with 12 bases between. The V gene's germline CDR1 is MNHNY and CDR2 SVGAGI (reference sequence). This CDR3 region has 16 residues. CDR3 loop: CASSYSVEGPTDTQYF. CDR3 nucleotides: TGTGCCAGCAGTTACTCTGTAGAGGGGCCCACAGATACGCAGTATTTT.

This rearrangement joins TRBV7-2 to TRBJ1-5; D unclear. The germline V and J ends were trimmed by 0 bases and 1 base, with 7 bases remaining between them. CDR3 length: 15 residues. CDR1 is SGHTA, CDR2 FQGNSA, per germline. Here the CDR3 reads CASSLAGVSNQPQHF. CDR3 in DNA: TGTGCCAGCAGCTTAGCCGGGGTCAGCAATCAGCCCCAGCATTTT.

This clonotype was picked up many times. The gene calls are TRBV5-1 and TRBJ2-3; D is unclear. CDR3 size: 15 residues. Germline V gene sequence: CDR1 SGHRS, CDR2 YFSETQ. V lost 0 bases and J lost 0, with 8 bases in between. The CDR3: CASSLVGASTDTQYF. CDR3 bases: TGCGCCAGCAGCTTGGTTGGAGCAAGCACAGATACGCAGTATTTT. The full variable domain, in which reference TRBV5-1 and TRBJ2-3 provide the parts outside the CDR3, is KAGVTQTPRYLIKTRGQQVTLSCSPISGHRSVSWYQQTPGQGLQFLFEYFSETQRNKGNFPGRFSGRQFSNSRSEMNVSTLELGDSALYLCASSLVGASTDTQYFGPGTRLTVL.

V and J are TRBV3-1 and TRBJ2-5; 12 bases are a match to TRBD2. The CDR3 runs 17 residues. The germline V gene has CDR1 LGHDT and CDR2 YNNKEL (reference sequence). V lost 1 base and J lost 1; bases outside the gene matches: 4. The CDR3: CASSQGRTSGTQETQYF. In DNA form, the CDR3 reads TGTGCCAGCAGCCAAGGACGGACTAGCGGGACCCAAGAGACCCAGTACTTC.

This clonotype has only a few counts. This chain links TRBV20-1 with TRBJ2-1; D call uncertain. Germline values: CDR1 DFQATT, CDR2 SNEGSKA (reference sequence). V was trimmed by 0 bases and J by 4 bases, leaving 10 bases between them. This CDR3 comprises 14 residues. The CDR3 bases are TGCAGTGCTAGAGATCTTTCAGGTTACAATGAGCAGTTCTTC. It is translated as CSARDLSGYNEQFF.

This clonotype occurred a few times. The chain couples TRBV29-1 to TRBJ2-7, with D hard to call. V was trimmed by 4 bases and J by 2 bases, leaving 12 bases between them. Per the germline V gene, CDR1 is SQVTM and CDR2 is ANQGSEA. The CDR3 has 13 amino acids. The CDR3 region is CSVGWAGPYEQYF. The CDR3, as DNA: TGCAGCGTTGGCTGGGCCGGGCCCTACGAGCAGTACTTC.

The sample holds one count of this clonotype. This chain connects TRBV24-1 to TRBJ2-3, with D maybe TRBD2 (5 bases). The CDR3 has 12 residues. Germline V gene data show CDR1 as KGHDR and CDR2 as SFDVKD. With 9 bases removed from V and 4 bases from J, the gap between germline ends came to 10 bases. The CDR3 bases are TGTGCCACCGCGAGCGGCTCAGATACGCAGTATTTT. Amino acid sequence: CATASGSDTQYF.

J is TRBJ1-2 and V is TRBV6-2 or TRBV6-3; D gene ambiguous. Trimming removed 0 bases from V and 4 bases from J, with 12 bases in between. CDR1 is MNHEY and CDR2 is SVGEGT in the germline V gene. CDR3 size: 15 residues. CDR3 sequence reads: CASSYSISPGYGYTF. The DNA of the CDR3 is TGTGCCAGCAGTTACTCGATAAGTCCGGGCTATGGCTACACCTTC.

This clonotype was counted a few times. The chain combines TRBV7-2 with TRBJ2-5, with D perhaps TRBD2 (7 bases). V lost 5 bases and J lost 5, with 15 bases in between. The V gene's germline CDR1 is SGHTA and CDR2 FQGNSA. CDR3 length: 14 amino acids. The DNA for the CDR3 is TGTGCCAGCAGCGGACAGTGGGGGGGGGAGACCCAGTACTTC. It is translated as CASSGQWGGETQYF.

CDR3 nucleotides: TGCAGTGCTAGAGGAGATAGCGGGAGGGTAGAGCAGTACTTC. Amino acid sequence: CSARGDSGRVEQYF. This chain links TRBV20-1 with TRBJ2-7; 11 positions match TRBD2. CDR1 is DFQATT, CDR2 SNEGSKA, per germline (reference sequence). With 1 base clipped from V and 7 bases from J, the junction kept 6 bases outside the gene matches. The CDR3 loop spans 14 amino acids.

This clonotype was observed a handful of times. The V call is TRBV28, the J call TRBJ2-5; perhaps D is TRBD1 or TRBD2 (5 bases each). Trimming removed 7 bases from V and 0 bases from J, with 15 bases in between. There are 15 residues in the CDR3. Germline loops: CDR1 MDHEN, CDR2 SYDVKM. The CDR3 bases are TGTGCCAGCACCCTTCTCGGGACGGACCAAGAGACCCAGTACTTC. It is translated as CASTLLGTDQETQYF.

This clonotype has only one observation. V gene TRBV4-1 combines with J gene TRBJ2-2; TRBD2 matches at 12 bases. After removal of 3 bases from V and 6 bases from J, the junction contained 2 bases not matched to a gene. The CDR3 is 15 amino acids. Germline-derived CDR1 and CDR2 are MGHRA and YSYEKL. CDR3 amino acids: CASSHGLAGSGELFF. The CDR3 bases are TGCGCCAGCAGCCACGGACTAGCGGGGTCCGGGGAGCTGTTTTTT.

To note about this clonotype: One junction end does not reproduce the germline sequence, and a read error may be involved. CDR3 amino acids: CSARAIGNEQYF. For the CDR3, the DNA is TGCAGTGCCAGAGCTATCGGGAACGAGCAGTACTTC. The chain joins TRBV20-1 to TRBJ2-7; perhaps TRBD2 as D (5 bases). Looked up from germline, CDR1 is DFQATT and CDR2 is SNEGSKA (reference sequence). This CDR3 is built from 12 residues.

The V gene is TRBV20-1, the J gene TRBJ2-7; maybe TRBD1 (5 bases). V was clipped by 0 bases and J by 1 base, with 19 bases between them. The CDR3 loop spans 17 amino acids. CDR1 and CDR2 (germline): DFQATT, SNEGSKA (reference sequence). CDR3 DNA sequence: TGCAGTGCTAGAGATTTTCAGATGAAGGGGCCGTCCTACGAGCAGTACTTC. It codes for CSARDFQMKGPSYEQYF.

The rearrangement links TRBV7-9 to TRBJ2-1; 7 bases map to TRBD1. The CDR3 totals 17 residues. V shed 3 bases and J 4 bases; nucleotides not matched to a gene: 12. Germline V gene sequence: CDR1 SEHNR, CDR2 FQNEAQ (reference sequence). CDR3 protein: CASSFGPDRVGYNEQFF. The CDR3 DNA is TGTGCCAGCAGCTTTGGGCCCGACAGGGTAGGTTACAATGAGCAGTTCTTC.

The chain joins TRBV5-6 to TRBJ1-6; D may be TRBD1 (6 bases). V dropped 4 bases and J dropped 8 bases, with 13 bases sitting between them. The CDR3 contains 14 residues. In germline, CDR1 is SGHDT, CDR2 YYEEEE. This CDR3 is CASSPDSRYSPLHF. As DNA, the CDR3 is TGTGCCAGCAGCCCGGACAGTCGGTATTCACCCCTCCACTTT. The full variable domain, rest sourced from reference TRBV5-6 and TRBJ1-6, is DAGVTQSPTHLIKTRGQQVTLRCSPKSGHDTVSWYQQALGQGPQFIFQYYEEEERQRGNFPDRFSGHQFPNYSSELNVNALLLGDSALYLCASSPDSRYSPLHFGNGTRLTVT.